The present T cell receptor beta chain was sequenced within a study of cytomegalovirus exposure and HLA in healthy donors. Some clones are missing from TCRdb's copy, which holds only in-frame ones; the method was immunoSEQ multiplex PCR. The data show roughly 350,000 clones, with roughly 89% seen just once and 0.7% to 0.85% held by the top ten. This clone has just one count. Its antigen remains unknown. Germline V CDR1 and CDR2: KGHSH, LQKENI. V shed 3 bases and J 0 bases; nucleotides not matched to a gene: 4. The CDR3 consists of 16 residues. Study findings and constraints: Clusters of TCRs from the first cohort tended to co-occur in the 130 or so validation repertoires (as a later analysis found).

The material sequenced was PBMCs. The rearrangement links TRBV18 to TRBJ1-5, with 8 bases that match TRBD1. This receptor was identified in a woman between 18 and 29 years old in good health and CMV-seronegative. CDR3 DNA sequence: TGTGCCAGCTCACCCGGGACAGGCCCTAGCAATCAGCCCCAGCATTTT. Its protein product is CASSPGTGPSNQPQHF.